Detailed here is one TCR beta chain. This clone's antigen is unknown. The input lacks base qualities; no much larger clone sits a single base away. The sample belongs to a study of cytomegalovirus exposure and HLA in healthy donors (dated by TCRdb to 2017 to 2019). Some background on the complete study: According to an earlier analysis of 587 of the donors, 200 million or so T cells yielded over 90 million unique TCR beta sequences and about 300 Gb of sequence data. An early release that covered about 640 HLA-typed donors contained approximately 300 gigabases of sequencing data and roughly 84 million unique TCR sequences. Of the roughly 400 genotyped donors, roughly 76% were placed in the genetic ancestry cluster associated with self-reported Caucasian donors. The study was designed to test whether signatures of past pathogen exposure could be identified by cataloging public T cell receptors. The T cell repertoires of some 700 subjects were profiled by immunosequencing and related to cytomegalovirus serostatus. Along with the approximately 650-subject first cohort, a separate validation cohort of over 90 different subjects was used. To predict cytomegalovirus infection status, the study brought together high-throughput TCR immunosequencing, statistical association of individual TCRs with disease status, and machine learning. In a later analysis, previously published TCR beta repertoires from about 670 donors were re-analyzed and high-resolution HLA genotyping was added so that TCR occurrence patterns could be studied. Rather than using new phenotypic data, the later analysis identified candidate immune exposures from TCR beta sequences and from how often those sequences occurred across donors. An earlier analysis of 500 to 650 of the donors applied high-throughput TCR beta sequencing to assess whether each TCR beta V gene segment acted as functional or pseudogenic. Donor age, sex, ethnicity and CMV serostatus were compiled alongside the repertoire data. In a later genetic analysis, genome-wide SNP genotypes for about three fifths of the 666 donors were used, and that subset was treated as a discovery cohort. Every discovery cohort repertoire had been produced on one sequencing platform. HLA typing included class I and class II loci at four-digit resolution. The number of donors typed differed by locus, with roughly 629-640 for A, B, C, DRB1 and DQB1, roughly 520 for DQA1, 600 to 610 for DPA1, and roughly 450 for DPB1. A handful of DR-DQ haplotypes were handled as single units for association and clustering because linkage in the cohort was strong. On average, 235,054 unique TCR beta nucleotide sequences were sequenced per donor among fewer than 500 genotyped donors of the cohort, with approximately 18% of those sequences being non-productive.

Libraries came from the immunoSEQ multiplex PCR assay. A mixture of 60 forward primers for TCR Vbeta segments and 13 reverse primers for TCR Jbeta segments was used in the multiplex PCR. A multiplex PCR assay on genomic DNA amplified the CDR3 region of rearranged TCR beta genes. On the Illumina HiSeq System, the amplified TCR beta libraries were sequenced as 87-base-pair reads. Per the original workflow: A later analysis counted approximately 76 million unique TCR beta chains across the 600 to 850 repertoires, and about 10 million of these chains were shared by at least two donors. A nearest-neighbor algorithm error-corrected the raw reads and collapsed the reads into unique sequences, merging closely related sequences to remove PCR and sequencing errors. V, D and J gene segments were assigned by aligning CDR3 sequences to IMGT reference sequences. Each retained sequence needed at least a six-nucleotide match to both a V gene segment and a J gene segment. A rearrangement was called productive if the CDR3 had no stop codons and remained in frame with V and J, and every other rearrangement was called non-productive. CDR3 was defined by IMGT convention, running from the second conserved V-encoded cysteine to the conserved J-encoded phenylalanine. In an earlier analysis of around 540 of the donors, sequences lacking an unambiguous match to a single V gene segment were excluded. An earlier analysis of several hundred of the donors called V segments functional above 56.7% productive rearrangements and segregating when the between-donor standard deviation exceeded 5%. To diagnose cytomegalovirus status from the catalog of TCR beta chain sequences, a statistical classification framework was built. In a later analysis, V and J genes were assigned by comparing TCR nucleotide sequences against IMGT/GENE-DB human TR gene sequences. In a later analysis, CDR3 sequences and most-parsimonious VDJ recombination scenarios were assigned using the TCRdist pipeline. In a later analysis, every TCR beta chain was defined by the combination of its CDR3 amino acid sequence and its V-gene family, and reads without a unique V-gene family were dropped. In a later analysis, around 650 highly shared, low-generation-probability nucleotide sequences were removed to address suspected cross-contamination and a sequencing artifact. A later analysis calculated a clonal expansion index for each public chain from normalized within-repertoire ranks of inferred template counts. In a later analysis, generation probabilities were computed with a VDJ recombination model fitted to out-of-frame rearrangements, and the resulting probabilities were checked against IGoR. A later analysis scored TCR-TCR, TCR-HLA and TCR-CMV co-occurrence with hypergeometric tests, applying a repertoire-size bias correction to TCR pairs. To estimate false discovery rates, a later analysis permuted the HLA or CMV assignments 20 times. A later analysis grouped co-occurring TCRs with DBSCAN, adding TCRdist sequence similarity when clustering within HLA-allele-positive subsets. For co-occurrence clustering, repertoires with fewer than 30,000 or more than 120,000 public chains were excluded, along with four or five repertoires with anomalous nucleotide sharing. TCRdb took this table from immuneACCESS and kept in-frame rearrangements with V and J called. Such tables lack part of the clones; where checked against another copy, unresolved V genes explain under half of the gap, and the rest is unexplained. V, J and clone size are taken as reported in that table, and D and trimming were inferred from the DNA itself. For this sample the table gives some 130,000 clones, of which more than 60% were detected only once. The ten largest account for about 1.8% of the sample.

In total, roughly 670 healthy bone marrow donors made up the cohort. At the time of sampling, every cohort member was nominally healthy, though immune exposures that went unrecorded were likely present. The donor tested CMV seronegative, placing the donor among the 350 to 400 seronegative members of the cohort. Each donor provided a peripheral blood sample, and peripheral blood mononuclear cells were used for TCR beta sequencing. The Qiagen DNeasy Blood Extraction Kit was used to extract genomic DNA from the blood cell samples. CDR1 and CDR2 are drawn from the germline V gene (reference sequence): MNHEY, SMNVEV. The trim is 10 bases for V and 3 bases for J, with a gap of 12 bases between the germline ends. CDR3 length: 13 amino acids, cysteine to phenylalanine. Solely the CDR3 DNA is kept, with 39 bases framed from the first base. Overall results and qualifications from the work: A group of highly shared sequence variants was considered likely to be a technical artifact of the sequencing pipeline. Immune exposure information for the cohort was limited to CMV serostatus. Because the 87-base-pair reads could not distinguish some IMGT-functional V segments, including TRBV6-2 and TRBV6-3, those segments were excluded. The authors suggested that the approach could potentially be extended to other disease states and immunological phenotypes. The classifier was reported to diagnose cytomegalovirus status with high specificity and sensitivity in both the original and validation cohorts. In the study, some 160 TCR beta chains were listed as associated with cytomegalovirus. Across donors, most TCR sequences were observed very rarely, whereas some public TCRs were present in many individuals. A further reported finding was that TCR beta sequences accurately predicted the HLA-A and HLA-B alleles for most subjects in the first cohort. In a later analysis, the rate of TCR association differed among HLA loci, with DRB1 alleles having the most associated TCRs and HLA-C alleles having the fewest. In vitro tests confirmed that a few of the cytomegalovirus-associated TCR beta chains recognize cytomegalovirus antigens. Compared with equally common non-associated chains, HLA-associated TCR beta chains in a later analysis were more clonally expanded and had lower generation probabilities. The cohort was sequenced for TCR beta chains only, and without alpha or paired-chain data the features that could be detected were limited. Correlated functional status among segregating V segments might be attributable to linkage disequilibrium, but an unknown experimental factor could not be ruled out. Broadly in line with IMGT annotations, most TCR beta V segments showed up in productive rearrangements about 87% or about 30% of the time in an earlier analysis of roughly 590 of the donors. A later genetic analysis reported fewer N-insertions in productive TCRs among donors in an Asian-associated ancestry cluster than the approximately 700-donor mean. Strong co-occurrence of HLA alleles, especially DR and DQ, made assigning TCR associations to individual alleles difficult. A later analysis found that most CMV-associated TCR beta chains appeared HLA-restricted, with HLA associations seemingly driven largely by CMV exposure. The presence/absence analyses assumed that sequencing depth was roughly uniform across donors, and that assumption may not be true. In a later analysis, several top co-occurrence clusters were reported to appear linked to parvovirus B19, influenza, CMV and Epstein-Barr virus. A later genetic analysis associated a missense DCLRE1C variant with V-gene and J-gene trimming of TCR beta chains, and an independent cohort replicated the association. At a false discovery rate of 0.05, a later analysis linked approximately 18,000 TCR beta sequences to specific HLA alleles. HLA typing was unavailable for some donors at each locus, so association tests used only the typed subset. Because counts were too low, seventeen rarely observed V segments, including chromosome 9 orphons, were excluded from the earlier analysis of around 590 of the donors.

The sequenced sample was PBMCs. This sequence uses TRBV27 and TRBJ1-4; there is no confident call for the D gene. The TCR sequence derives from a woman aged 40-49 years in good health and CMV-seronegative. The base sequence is TGTGCCACCGGGAGGGCGCCTAATGAAAAACTGTTTTTT. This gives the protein CATGRAPNEKLFF.